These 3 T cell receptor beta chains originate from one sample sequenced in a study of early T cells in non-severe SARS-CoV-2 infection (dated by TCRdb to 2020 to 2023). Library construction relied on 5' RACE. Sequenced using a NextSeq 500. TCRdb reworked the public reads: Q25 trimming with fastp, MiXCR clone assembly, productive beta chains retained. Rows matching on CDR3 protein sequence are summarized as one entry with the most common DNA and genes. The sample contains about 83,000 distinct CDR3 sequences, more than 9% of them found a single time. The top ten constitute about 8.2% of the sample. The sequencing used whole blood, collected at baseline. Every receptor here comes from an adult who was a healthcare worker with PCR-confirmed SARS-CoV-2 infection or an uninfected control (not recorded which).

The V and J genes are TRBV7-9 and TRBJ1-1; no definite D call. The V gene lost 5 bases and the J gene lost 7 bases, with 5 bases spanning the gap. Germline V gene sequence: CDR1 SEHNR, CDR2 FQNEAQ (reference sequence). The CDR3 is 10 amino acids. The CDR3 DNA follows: TGTGCCAGCAGCCTAGATGAAGCTTTCTTT. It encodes CASSLDEAFF.

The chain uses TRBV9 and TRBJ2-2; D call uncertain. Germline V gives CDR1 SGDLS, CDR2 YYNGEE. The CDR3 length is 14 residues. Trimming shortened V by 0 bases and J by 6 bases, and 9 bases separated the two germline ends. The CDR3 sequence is CASSVAAVAGELFF. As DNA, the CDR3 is TGTGCCAGCAGCGTAGCGGCTGTTGCCGGGGAGCTGTTTTTT.

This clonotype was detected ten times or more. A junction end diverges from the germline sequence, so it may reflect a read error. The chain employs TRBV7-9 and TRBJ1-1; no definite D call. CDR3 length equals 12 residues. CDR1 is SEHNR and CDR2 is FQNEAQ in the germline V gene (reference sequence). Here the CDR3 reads CASSIATRTSFF. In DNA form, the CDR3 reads TGTGCCAGCAGCATAGCCACCCGAACATCATTCTTT.